The sequence of this TCR beta chain was determined in a study of blood T cell repertoires in COVID-19. Germline trimming cut 5 bases from V and 3 bases from J; bases unmatched to any gene: 2. This CDR3 contains 13 residues. One Seattle source followed patients from active infection through their disease course. As handled by the study authors: Counts of nucleated cells, estimated from reference gene primer amplification, were obtained. The protocol was immunoSEQ multiplex PCR, while the TCRdb copy is restricted to in-frame clones and leaves out a portion. The V and J calls and clone size come from that table; D and trimming were worked out from the DNA. The sample includes around 460,000 clones, roughly 90% seen only once; the top ten take roughly 0.84%.

The sequenced material came from peripheral blood. The sequence was collected from a man younger than 30 with COVID-19, enrolled during active disease. The chain is built from TRBV12-3 or TRBV12-4 and TRBJ2-3; 7 bases agree with TRBD2. DNA of the CDR3: TGTGCCAGCAGTCGGACTAGAACAGATACGCAGTATTTT. It yields the protein CASSRTRTDTQYF.